These 20 T cell receptor beta chains were sequenced from one sample in a study of blood T cell repertoires in COVID-19. The assay was immunoSEQ multiplex PCR, and TCRdb's table has in-frame clones only and misses some. The table records 310,000 or so clones, approximately 90% of them present only once. The sequencing input was peripheral blood. The receptors here all came from a woman in her 30s with COVID-19, enrolled during active disease.

The chain links TRBV27 to TRBJ1-5; 7 bases line up with TRBD1. V lost 6 bases, J lost 8 bases, and 7 bases stayed unmatched. Per the germline V gene, CDR1 is MNHEY and CDR2 is SMNVEV (reference sequence). The CDR3 extends over 13 amino acids. Here the CDR3 reads CASSPTGYEPQHF. For the CDR3, the DNA is TGTGCCAGCAGCCCGACAGGGTACGAGCCCCAGCATTTT.

As DNA, the CDR3 is TGTGCCAGCAGCCAAGCGGAAAAACTGTTTTTT. Its translation is CASSQAEKLFF. The chain combines TRBV28 with TRBJ1-4; D uncertain. Germline V CDR1 and CDR2: MDHEN, SYDVKM. The CDR3 covers 11 residues. V was trimmed by 6 bases and J by 8 bases, leaving 7 bases between them.

This clone appeared a single time. The J gene is TRBJ1-4, the V gene TRBV6-1, with 7 bases lining up with TRBD1. The CDR3 is 16 residues long. The V gene's germline CDR1 is MNHNS and CDR2 SASEGT. With V trimmed by 2 bases and J by 7 bases, 10 bases remained unmatched. In nucleotides, the CDR3 is TGTGCCAGCAGTGAACTTTTTGGGGCAGGGGGTGAAAAACTGTTTTTT. Its translation is CASSELFGAGGEKLFF.

The genes are TRBV5-6 and TRBJ2-3; D uncertain. Trimming stripped 0 bases from V and 3 bases from J, with 5 bases between. CDR1 and CDR2 (germline): SGHDT, YYEEEE. The CDR3 length is 13 residues. The CDR3 spells CASSLVATDTQYF. CDR3 bases: TGTGCCAGCAGCTTGGTAGCAACAGATACGCAGTATTTT.

V gene TRBV29-1 combines with J gene TRBJ1-1; D gene uncertain. Per the germline V gene, CDR1 is SQVTM and CDR2 is ANQGSEA. The germline V and J ends were trimmed by 4 bases and 4 bases, with 13 bases remaining between them. The CDR3 has 13 amino acids. The CDR3 spells CSVAGIMGTEAFF. CDR3 nucleotide sequence: TGCAGCGTTGCCGGGATTATGGGCACTGAAGCTTTCTTT.

This chain joins TRBV18 and TRBJ1-2, with TRBD1 as a possible D gene (5 bases). Germline V CDR1 and CDR2: KGHSH, LQKENI. V gave up 4 bases and J gave up 7 bases, with 13 bases separating them. CDR3 length equals 13 residues. In DNA form, the CDR3 reads TGTGCCAGCTCACGCGGGGGAGACTCTGGCTACACCTTC. This encodes CASSRGGDSGYTF. The full variable domain, in which reference TRBV18 and TRBJ1-2 provide the parts outside the CDR3, is NAGVMQNPRHLVRRRGQEARLRCSPMKGHSHVYWYRQLPEEGLKFMVYLQKENIIDESGMPKERFSAEFPKEGPSILRIQQVVRGDSAAYFCASSRGGDSGYTFGSGTRLTVV.

The chain has TRBV12-1 and TRBJ1-2; the D call in the table, TRBD1, was not verified against the DNA. TRBV12-1 is tagged as a pseudogene. The CDR3 extends over 15 amino acids. CDR3 sequence reads: CASSFEVGQGLKDTF. The CDR3 region has the DNA TGTGCCAGCAGCTTTGAGGTCGGACAGGGCCTTAAGGACACCTTC.

For this clone: Different DNA sequences within this sample yield the same CDR3. This rearrangement joins TRBV19 to TRBJ2-7; 13 bases agree with TRBD2. The CDR3 sequence is 15 residues long. CDR1 and CDR2 from the germline V gene are LNHDA and SQIVND (reference sequence). The junction had 1 base not matched to a gene; V was cut back by 3 bases and J by 2 bases. CDR3 coding DNA: TGTGCCAGTAGTATGGGGACTAGCGGGACCTACGAGCAGTACTTC. This sequence encodes CASSMGTSGTYEQYF.

This chain uses TRBV21-1 with TRBJ2-7; the listed D gene, TRBD2, was not tested against the DNA. TRBV21-1 is listed as a pseudogene. CDR3 size: 15 residues. The CDR3 DNA reads TGTGCCAGCAGCTCCCGGGGAGGTTTGAATCACGAGCAGTACTTC. This codes for CASSSRGGLNHEQYF.

This chain joins TRBV5-4 and TRBJ2-1; 10 bases agree with TRBD1. After removal of 4 bases from V and 3 bases from J, the junction contained 4 bases not matched to a gene. The germline V gene has CDR1 SGHNT and CDR2 YYREEE (reference sequence). The CDR3 covers 15 residues. For the CDR3, the DNA is TGTGCCAGCAGCCTAGGACAGGGGGGCTACAATGAGCAGTTCTTC. The encoded protein is CASSLGQGGYNEQFF.

The chain uses TRBV30 and TRBJ1-5; D remains unclear. Germline loops: CDR1 GTSNPN, CDR2 SVGIG (reference sequence). V lost 1 base, J lost 3 bases, and 7 bases lay in between. CDR3 length: 13 amino acids. CDR3 amino acids: CAWSGQDNQPQHF. CDR3 sequence (DNA): TGTGCCTGGAGTGGACAAGACAATCAGCCCCAGCATTTT. Together with reference TRBV30 and TRBJ1-5, the CDR3 gives the full variable domain: SQTIHQWPATLVQPVGSPLSLECTVEGTSNPNLYWYRQAAGRGLQLLFYSVGIGQISSEVPQNLSASRPQDRQFILSSKKLLLSDSGFYLCAWSGQDNQPQHFGDGTRLSIL.

V and J are TRBV3-1 (or the pseudogene TRBV3-2) and TRBJ2-2; D is unclear. Trimming left V 4 bases short and J 6 bases short, with 9 bases between. Per the germline V gene, CDR1 is LGHDT and CDR2 is YNNKEL (reference sequence). The CDR3 sequence is 13 residues long. Here the CDR3 reads CASSREGAGELFF. The DNA of the CDR3 is TGTGCCAGCAGCCGAGAAGGAGCCGGGGAGCTGTTTTTT.

The chain couples TRBV12-3 or TRBV12-4 to TRBJ2-1; no clear D gene. V was trimmed by 6 bases and J by 7 bases, leaving 10 bases between them. CDR3 length: 12 amino acids. The CDR3 is CASSPLENEQFF. The CDR3 nucleotides are TGTGCCAGCAGCCCGCTAGAGAATGAGCAGTTCTTC.

J is TRBJ1-1 and V is TRBV27; TRBD1 might be the D (5 bases). The CDR3 extends over 13 amino acids. Trimming removed 8 bases from V and 1 base from J, with 11 bases in between. Germline V gives CDR1 MNHEY, CDR2 SMNVEV (reference sequence). CDR3 sequence: CASGSQGNTEAFF. For the CDR3, the DNA is TGTGCCAGCGGGTCCCAGGGGAACACTGAAGCTTTCTTT.

V usage is TRBV5-4 and J usage is TRBJ2-3; D is possibly TRBD2 (5 bases). The CDR3 runs to 14 residues. The V and J ends lost 1 base and 3 bases respectively, with 9 bases between them. Germline V gene lookup returns CDR1 SGHNT and CDR2 YYREEE (reference sequence). The CDR3 DNA reads as TGTGCCAGCAGCTTGATCGGGAATACAGATACGCAGTATTTT. Its translation: CASSLIGNTDTQYF.

The chain has TRBV7-3 and TRBJ2-3, with D possibly TRBD2 on 7 matching bases. V shed 2 bases and J shed 0 bases, with 12 bases lying between them. CDR3 length: 16 residues. From germline, CDR1 is SGHTA and CDR2 FQGTGA. CDR3 sequence: CASSLSGGKSTDTQYF. The CDR3 region has the DNA TGTGCCAGCAGCTTATCGGGGGGCAAGAGCACAGATACGCAGTATTTT.

This rearrangement joins TRBV5-1 to TRBJ2-1, with a weak D call TRBD2 (6 bases). Germline V gives CDR1 SGHRS, CDR2 YFSETQ. CDR3 length: 16 amino acids. The germline V and J ends were trimmed by 0 bases and 5 bases, with 15 bases remaining between them. CDR3 amino acids: CASSLESGEGNNEQFF. For the CDR3, the DNA is TGCGCCAGCAGCTTGGAATCGGGAGAGGGTAACAATGAGCAGTTCTTC.

V usage is TRBV7-6 and J usage is TRBJ2-1, with 7 bases fitting TRBD1. The J segment lost 2 bases and the V segment lost 4 bases, leaving 8 bases of the junction unmatched. CDR1 SGHVS and CDR2 FNYEAQ come from the germline V gene. The CDR3 has 16 amino acids. CDR3 coding DNA: TGTGCCAGCAGCTGGACCGGGACAGCTACCTACAATGAGCAGTTCTTC. Protein product: CASSWTGTATYNEQFF.

Concerning this clone itself: Other DNA variants within this sample encode the same CDR3. This chain uses TRBV5-6 with TRBJ1-1, with D possibly matching TRBD1 (6 bases). The V end lost 3 bases, the J end lost 0 bases, and 15 bases lay between the germline ends. The CDR3 loop spans 16 amino acids. Germline CDR1 is SGHDT and CDR2 is YYEEEE. The CDR3: CASSSPTGSLNTEAFF. The CDR3 DNA is TGTGCCAGCAGCTCACCTACAGGGAGTTTGAACACTGAAGCTTTCTTT.

Details on this clone: One end of the junction varies from germline; a read error may be responsible. The chain recombines TRBV9 with TRBJ1-1; D unclear. Germline V gives CDR1 SGDLS, CDR2 YYNGEE. The CDR3 is 13 residues long. The CDR3 DNA is TGTGCCAGCAGCGGCCGGGATGCGACTGGAGCTTTCTTT. It codes for CASSGRDATGAFF.